What follows are 6 T cell receptor beta chains derived from one specimen sequenced in a study of tumor-infiltrating lymphocytes in primary liver carcinoma. Unsorted whole blood served as the source of blood RNA, and germline DNA was extracted as well. With a constant-region primer, TCR beta cDNA was made from roughly 500 ng of total RNA. Investigators got TCR beta libraries out of three nested multiplex PCR rounds, done with slightly modified ARM-PCR. It was with TRBV1-TRBV30 forward primers and a C-beta reverse primer that the first two PCR rounds were run, at around 9 cycles each. TCRdb re-called the multiplex PCR reads with MiXCR, one entry per CDR3 protein. Here the sample spans about 210,000 distinct CDR3 sequences, 65% being singletons. Sequencing was performed on peripheral blood. The receptors were gathered from a woman aged 55-70 years with primary liver carcinoma and hepatitis B virus infection.

This clonotype has just a few counts. The chain uses TRBV5-4 and TRBJ1-2; D unclear. V gave up 0 bases and J gave up 8 bases, with 11 bases separating them. Germline-derived CDR1 and CDR2 are SGHNT and YYREEE (reference sequence). CDR3 length: 13 residues. The CDR3 loop reads CASSLERGGGYTF. CDR3 nucleotide sequence: TGTGCCAGCAGCTTGGAACGGGGAGGAGGCTACACCTTC.

The J gene is TRBJ1-2, the V gene TRBV11-2; D perhaps matches TRBD1 (5 bases). This CDR3 is 12 amino acids long. Germline assignment: CDR1 SGHAT and CDR2 FQNNGV. The V and J ends lost 8 bases and 7 bases respectively, with 14 bases between them. In nucleotides, the CDR3 is TGTGCCAGCGACTCCAACCAGGGTGGCTACACCTTC. It codes for CASDSNQGGYTF.

This clonotype has at least ten counts. The genes are TRBV6-6 and TRBJ2-5, with D possibly matching TRBD1 (5 bases). The CDR3 runs to 13 residues. The V and J ends lost 7 bases and 0 bases respectively, with 9 bases between them. The germline CDR1 and CDR2 sequences are MNHNY and SVGAGI (reference sequence). The CDR3, as DNA: TGTGCCAGCATAAGGGGCTACCAAGAGACCCAGTACTTC. This gives the protein CASIRGYQETQYF.

About this clonotype itself: A much more abundant neighbour one base away suggests this may be a read error. The chain couples TRBV5-4 to TRBJ1-4; TRBD1 matches 9 bases. The CDR3 totals 15 residues. The germline V gene encodes CDR1 SGHNT and CDR2 YYREEE (reference sequence). CDR3 region: CASSRRGTGNGKLFF. CDR3 DNA sequence: TGTGCCAGCAGCCGTCGAGGGACAGGGAATGGAAAACTGTTTTTT.

This sequence joins TRBV11-2 and TRBJ2-4, with D possibly being TRBD1 or TRBD2 (5 bases each). This CDR3 spans 16 amino acids. Germline V CDR1 and CDR2: SGHAT, FQNNGV. V lost 4 bases, J lost 0 bases, and 13 bases lay in between. CDR3 in amino acids: CASSWGPGLAKNIQYF. The DNA of the CDR3 is TGTGCCAGCAGCTGGGGACCAGGGCTAGCCAAAAACATTCAGTACTTC.

This clonotype has a count of ten or more. The chain carries TRBV6-2 or TRBV6-3 and TRBJ2-6, with a weak D call TRBD1 (6 bases). The V gene's germline CDR1 is MNHEY and CDR2 SVGEGT. Trimming took off 5 bases at V and 2 bases at J, with 19 bases between the two ends. The CDR3 is 18 amino acids. CDR3 protein: CASSPLGTRGPGANVLTF. The CDR3 coding sequence is TGTGCCAGCAGTCCCCTGGGGACACGTGGGCCTGGGGCCAACGTCCTGACTTTC.